The present T cell receptor beta chain was sequenced within a study of beta chain features in type 1 diabetes. Study findings and constraints: There was a moderate but significant shortening of TCRB CDR3s in all four CD4+ subsets of Type 1 diabetes patients.

The CDR3 loop spans 11 amino acids. Trimming removed 0 bases from V and 5 bases from J, with 2 bases in between. Germline V gene data show CDR1 as SEHNR and CDR2 as FQNEAQ (reference sequence). This clone was found a few times. Its antigen is not identified. This sample includes further DNA sequences coding for the same CDR3. Since all of the isolated RNA was reverse transcribed, expressed TCRB transcripts were what got sequenced. Clones were sequenced by immunoSEQ multiplex PCR, and TCRdb holds only the in-frame ones, with some missing. Found here are hundreds of thousands of clones, over 12% of them singletons; the top ten hold 0.04%.

The clonotype was recovered from a man younger than 30 with type 1 diabetes. The chain recombines TRBV7-9 with TRBJ2-7, with unresolved D. Specimen: naive CD4+ T cells from blood. CDR3 amino acids: CASSLADEQYF. The CDR3 DNA is TGTGCCAGCAGCTTAGCTGACGAGCAGTACTTC. Looking up the rest from reference TRBV7-9 and TRBJ2-7 gives the full variable domain: DTGVSQNPRHKITKRGQNVTFRCDPISEHNRLYWYRQTLGQGPEFLTYFQNEAQLEKSRLLSDRFSAERPKGSFSTLEIQRTEQGDSAMYLCASSLADEQYFGPGTRLTVT.